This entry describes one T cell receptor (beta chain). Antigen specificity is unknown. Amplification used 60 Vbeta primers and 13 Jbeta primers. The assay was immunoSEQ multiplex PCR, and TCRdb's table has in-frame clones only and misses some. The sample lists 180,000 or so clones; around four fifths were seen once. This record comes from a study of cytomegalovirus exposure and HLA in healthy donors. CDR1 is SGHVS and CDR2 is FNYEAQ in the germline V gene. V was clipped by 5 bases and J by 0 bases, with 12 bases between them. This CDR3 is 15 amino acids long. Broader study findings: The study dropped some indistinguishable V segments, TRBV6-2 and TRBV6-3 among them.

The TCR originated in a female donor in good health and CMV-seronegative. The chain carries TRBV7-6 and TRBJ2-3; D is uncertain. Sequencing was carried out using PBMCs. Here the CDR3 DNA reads TGTGCCAGCAGCCCCGTAGCCCATAGCACAGATACGCAGTATTTT. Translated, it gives CASSPVAHSTDTQYF.